The 16 T cell receptor beta chains given below trace back to one sample, sequenced in a study of blood T cell repertoires in COVID-19. TCRdb's table, derived via immunoSEQ multiplex PCR, lists solely in-frame clones and lacks some. The sample lists 150,000 to 200,000 clones; around 80% were seen once. The sample comprised peripheral blood. The source is an older woman with COVID-19, enrolled during active disease.

This clone was picked up a small number of times. The chain uses TRBV27 and TRBJ2-2, with a weak D call TRBD2 (6 bases). Looked up from germline, CDR1 is MNHEY and CDR2 is SMNVEV (reference sequence). With 6 bases removed from V and 2 bases from J, the gap between germline ends came to 10 bases. CDR3 size: 14 residues. In DNA, the CDR3 is TGTGCCAGCAGCGAAGCGGGTAACACCGGGGAGCTGTTTTTT. It codes for CASSEAGNTGELFF.

V gene TRBV28 combines with J gene TRBJ2-3; 9 nucleotides line up with TRBD2. CDR1 MDHEN and CDR2 SYDVKM come from the germline V gene. V lost 6 bases and J lost 7; bases outside the gene matches: 14. This CDR3 has 16 residues. The CDR3 reads CASRPVLVAGANTQYF. The CDR3 DNA sequence: TGTGCCAGCAGACCCGTTCTGGTAGCGGGAGCCAATACGCAGTATTTT. Complete variable domain (other parts from reference TRBV28 and TRBJ2-3): DVKVTQSSRYLVKRTGEKVFLECVQDMDHENMFWYRQDPGLGLRLIYFSYDVKMKEKGDIPEGYSVSREKKERFSLILESASTNQTSMYLCASRPVLVAGANTQYFGPGTRLTVL.

The rearrangement links TRBV24-1 to TRBJ1-2; 7 nucleotides match TRBD1. This CDR3 has 17 amino acids. V lost 4 bases and J lost 1; bases outside the gene matches: 11. Per germline, CDR1 KGHDR and CDR2 SFDVKD. CDR3 in amino acids: CATSDQPDRLLNYGYTF. In DNA, the CDR3 is TGTGCCACCAGTGACCAACCGGACAGGTTGCTTAACTATGGCTACACCTTC.

The chain uses TRBV28 and TRBJ1-4, with D perhaps TRBD1 (5 bases). This CDR3 region has 11 residues. The germline V and J ends were trimmed by 7 bases and 12 bases, with 12 bases remaining between them. Per the germline V gene, CDR1 is MDHEN and CDR2 is SYDVKM. CDR3 loop: CASTWGGELFF. Written as DNA, the CDR3 is TGTGCCAGCACCTGGGGGGGAGAACTGTTTTTT.

In its sample, this clone was seen once. The V call is TRBV7-8, the J call TRBJ1-4; D not resolved. CDR3 length: 15 amino acids. V shed 5 bases and J shed 7 bases, with 17 bases lying between them. The germline CDR1 and CDR2 sequences are SGHVS and FQNEAQ. CDR3 sequence (DNA): TGTGCCAGCAGCGCACAGCCTTTTGGTGGTGAAAAACTGTTTTTT. Translated: CASSAQPFGGEKLFF.

The CDR3 nucleotides read TGTGCCAGCAGTATAACAGGGGGAAATACCTTCGAGCAGTACGTC. This translates into CASSITGGNTFEQYV. This sequence joins TRBV6-5 and TRBJ2-7; 8 nucleotides line up with TRBD1. This CDR3 is 15 amino acids long. CDR1 is MNHEY, CDR2 SVGAGI, per germline. Unmatched junction bases numbered 12, after V lost 5 bases and J lost 6 bases.

V gene TRBV6-1 combines with J gene TRBJ1-1; D uncertain. The V gene's germline CDR1 is MNHNS and CDR2 SASEGT. CDR3 length: 15 residues. Trimming took 3 bases from V and 3 from J, leaving 14 bases between them. The chain's CDR3 is CASSEEVWADTEAFF. CDR3 nucleotides: TGTGCCAGCAGTGAGGAAGTTTGGGCAGACACTGAAGCTTTCTTT.

The CDR3 DNA reads TGTGCCAGCAGCTTTTCTGGAGGTTGGGGGGGTATGAACACTGAAGCTTTCTTT. Translated, it gives CASSFSGGWGGMNTEAFF. This rearrangement joins TRBV11-2 to TRBJ1-1; TRBD1 might be the D (5 bases). Trimming pared 3 bases from V and 0 bases from J, leaving 20 bases between. Germline CDR1 is SGHAT and CDR2 is FQNNGV. The CDR3 has 18 amino acids.

This rearrangement joins TRBV29-1 to TRBJ1-2; the D gene is possibly TRBD1 (5 bases). The CDR3 is 11 amino acids. Deletions cut 5 bases from V and 4 bases from J, with 8 bases between. Germline-derived CDR1 and CDR2 are SQVTM and ANQGSEA. Here the CDR3 DNA reads TGCAGCGTTCCTGACAGCTATGGCTACACCTTC. This encodes CSVPDSYGYTF. Using reference TRBV29-1 and TRBJ1-2 for the parts outside the CDR3, the full variable domain is SAVISQKPSRDICQRGTSLTIQCQVDSQVTMMFWYRQQPGQSLTLIATANQGSEATYESGFVIDKFPISRPNLTFSTLTVSNMSPEDSSIYLCSVPDSYGYTFGSGTRLTVV.

The V gene is TRBV28, the J gene TRBJ1-4; 7 bases are a match to TRBD1. V lost 5 bases, J lost 7 bases, and 7 bases stayed unmatched. Germline V gene lookup returns CDR1 MDHEN and CDR2 SYDVKM. The CDR3 is 14 residues long. The CDR3 here is CASSRQGVGEKLFF. The CDR3 bases are TGTGCCAGCAGTCGACAGGGTGTGGGTGAAAAACTGTTTTTT.

The V call is TRBV5-1, the J call TRBJ2-5; TRBD2 is a possible D gene (6 bases). V was cut by 3 bases and J by 5 bases, with 14 bases left in between. The germline CDR1 and CDR2 sequences are SGHRS and YFSETQ. The length of the CDR3 is 14 residues. CDR3 sequence: CASSSGEEGETQYF. As DNA, the CDR3 is TGCGCCAGCAGCTCGGGGGAAGAGGGGGAGACCCAGTACTTC.

The chain joins TRBV28 to TRBJ2-1; 9 bases line up with TRBD1. Germline CDR1 reads MDHEN; CDR2 reads SYDVKM. Unmatched junction bases numbered 12, after V lost 5 bases and J lost 7 bases. The CDR3 extends over 16 amino acids. For the CDR3, the DNA is TGTGCCAGCAGTGATTGGGGACAGGGCAGGGATAATGAGCAGTTCTTC. It is translated as CASSDWGQGRDNEQFF.

V is TRBV6-5 and J is TRBJ1-1, with D perhaps TRBD1 (5 bases). This CDR3 comprises 15 residues. The germline V gene encodes CDR1 MNHEY and CDR2 SVGAGI. The V end lost 5 bases, the J end lost 13 bases, and 26 bases lay between the germline ends. As DNA, the CDR3 is TGTGCCAGCAGTAAGAGGGAGGGAGGGACCTTGGGAGGTTTCTTT. This translates into CASSKREGGTLGGFF.

The V call is TRBV6-5, the J call TRBJ1-2; D unclear. Germline-derived CDR1 and CDR2 are MNHEY and SVGAGI. The CDR3 consists of 14 residues. Trimming cost V 0 bases and J 5 bases, with 10 bases left between them. CDR3 amino acids: CASSYSIAGYGYTF. The CDR3 DNA sequence: TGTGCCAGCAGTTACTCGATAGCTGGGTATGGCTACACCTTC.

The chain combines TRBV24-1 with TRBJ1-6, with 7 bases lining up with TRBD1. V lost 5 bases to trimming and J lost 5 bases; unmatched junction nucleotides: 2. The germline V gene has CDR1 KGHDR and CDR2 SFDVKD. There are 14 residues in the CDR3. The CDR3 loop reads CATSVGQDNSPLHF. The CDR3 region has the DNA TGTGCCACCAGTGTAGGACAGGATAATTCACCCCTCCACTTT.

The chain links TRBV7-2 to TRBJ2-1; the match to TRBD2 covers 10 bases. Germline V gene data show CDR1 as SGHTA and CDR2 as FQGNSA. After removal of 2 bases from V and 5 bases from J, the junction contained 9 bases not matched to a gene. The CDR3 is 17 amino acids. CDR3 protein: CASSLTRSGGQNNEQFF. The CDR3, as DNA: TGTGCCAGCAGCTTAACGCGTAGCGGGGGGCAAAACAATGAGCAGTTCTTC.